A single sample is the source of the 5 T cell receptor beta chains below, sequenced in a study of control samples from healthy donors and cancer patients. Measured with immunoSEQ multiplex PCR; TCRdb has only the in-frame clones, and not every one. This sample carries some 90,000 clones, about nine tenths of them seen once, and the ten largest clones take 0.92%. Sequencing was done on a sample of blood. These receptors all come from a woman aged 25 to 39 in good health.

This chain joins TRBV6-5 and TRBJ1-1; 8 positions match TRBD1. Germline-derived CDR1 and CDR2 are MNHEY and SVGAGI. V lost 4 bases and J lost 5; bases outside the gene matches: 12. CDR3 size: 16 residues. The CDR3, as DNA: TGTGCCAGCAGTTCCAATTCAGGGGGCACGATGACTGAAGCTTTCTTT. Its protein is CASSSNSGGTMTEAFF.

The rearrangement joins TRBV27 to TRBJ1-6; tentatively, D is TRBD1 (5 bases). CDR3 length: 17 amino acids. Between the trimmed V and J ends, which lost 5 bases and 6 bases, there was a span of 20 bases. The V gene's germline CDR1 is MNHEY and CDR2 SMNVEV (reference sequence). The CDR3 DNA follows: TGTGCCAGCAGTCTTTCACCGGGACGGAGACTTAATTCACCCCTCCACTTT. Protein sequence: CASSLSPGRRLNSPLHF.

The V call is TRBV7-9, the J call TRBJ1-4; D gene unclear. Trimming cost V 5 bases and J 7 bases, with 17 bases left between them. The CDR3 runs 15 residues. Per the germline V gene, CDR1 is SEHNR and CDR2 is FQNEAQ (reference sequence). The CDR3: CASSRAVGSGEKLFF. For the CDR3, the DNA is TGTGCCAGCAGCCGAGCCGTGGGGAGTGGTGAAAAACTGTTTTTT.

The rearrangement joins TRBV7-3 to TRBJ2-5; no definite D call. V was trimmed by 5 bases and J by 1 base, leaving 14 bases between them. Germline V gives CDR1 SGHTA, CDR2 FQGTGA. The CDR3 contains 15 residues. The CDR3 here is CASSPRPTSQETQYF. CDR3 bases: TGTGCCAGCAGCCCCCGGCCGACTTCCCAAGAGACCCAGTACTTC.

The chain links TRBV5-1 to TRBJ2-2; D may be TRBD1 (5 bases). The V and J ends lost 0 bases and 1 base respectively, with 7 bases between them. Germline CDR1 and CDR2: SGHRS and YFSETQ. The CDR3 is 15 amino acids. The CDR3 reads CASSLGRENTGELFF. As DNA, the CDR3 is TGCGCCAGCAGCTTGGGCAGGGAGAACACCGGGGAGCTGTTTTTT. The full variable domain, with the rest looked up from reference TRBV5-1 and TRBJ2-2, is KAGVTQTPRYLIKTRGQQVTLSCSPISGHRSVSWYQQTPGQGLQFLFEYFSETQRNKGNFPGRFSGRQFSNSRSEMNVSTLELGDSALYLCASSLGRENTGELFFGEGSRLTVL.